This T cell receptor beta chain was recovered during a study of shared clonotypes between healthy human individuals. Measured with immunoSEQ multiplex PCR; TCRdb has only the in-frame clones, and not every one. Altogether approximately 640,000 clones are present, 55% to 75% being singletons, with the ten largest covering 1.8%. This clone was observed many times. The specimen was memory CD4+ T cells sorted from blood. The sample's subset: CD45RA-negative fraction. This TCR was sampled from a woman aged 25 to 39 in good health.

The CDR3 spells CASSQDRVDIQYF. Written as DNA, the CDR3 is TGCGCCAGCAGCCAGGACAGGGTGGACATTCAGTACTTC. The V gene is TRBV4-1, the J gene TRBJ2-4; 8 nucleotides line up with TRBD1. The germline gives CDR1 MGHRA, CDR2 YSYEKL. Trimming at V came to 3 bases and at J to 8 bases, leaving 3 bases not matched to a gene. CDR3 size: 13 residues.